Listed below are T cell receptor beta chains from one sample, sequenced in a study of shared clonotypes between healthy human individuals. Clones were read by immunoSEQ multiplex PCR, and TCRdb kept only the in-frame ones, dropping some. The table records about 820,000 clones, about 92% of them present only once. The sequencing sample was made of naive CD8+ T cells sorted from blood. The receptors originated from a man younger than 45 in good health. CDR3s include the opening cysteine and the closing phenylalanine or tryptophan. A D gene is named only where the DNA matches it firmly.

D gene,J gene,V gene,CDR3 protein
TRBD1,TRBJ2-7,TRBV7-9,CASSLTGAHYEQYF
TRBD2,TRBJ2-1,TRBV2,CASSRERGAYNEQFF
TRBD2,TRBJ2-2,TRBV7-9,CASSASLAGRTGELFF
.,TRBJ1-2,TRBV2,CASRGSRGYTF
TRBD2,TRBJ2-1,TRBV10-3,CAISEPSRGRLNDEQFF
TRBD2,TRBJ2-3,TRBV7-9,CASSIKRELTDTQYF
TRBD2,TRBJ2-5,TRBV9,CASSVVPGLGETQYF
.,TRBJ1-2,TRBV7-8,CASKERTGNYGYTF
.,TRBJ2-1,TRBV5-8,CASSLEFGTPGQSSYNEQFF
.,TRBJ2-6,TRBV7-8,CASSLGYGSDSRANVLTF
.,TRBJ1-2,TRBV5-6,CASSLDLSGWYGYTF
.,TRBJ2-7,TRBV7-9,CASSSGAYEQYF
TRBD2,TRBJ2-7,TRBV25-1,CASRKGRGRAAYEQYF
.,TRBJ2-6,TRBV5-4,CASSYDPRSSGANVLTF
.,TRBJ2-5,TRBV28,CASSPLPWGTQYF
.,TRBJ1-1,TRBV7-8,CASSLEAGVNTEAFF
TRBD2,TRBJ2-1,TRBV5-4,CASSLTGLATNEQFF
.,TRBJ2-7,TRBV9,CASSPLDAGNRYEQYF
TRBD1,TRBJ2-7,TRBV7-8,CASSSGTGSYEQYF
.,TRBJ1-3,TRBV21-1,CASSKTMSARSGNTIYF
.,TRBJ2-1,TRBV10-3,CAISESNLAANFSYNEQFF
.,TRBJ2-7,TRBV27,CASSWNSLSEQYF
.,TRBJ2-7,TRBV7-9,CASSSAQGKAYEQYF
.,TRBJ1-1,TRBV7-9,CASSLGRFAFF
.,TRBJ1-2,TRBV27,CASRKGMGYTF
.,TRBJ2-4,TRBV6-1,CASSEVVQRAKNIQYF
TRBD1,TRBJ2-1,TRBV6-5,CASRTPDRDYNEQFF
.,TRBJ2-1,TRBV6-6,CASSYTQFNEQFF
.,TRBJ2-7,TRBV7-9,CASSPAGSSYEQYF
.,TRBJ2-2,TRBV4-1,CASSQDRNTGELFF
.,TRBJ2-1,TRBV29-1,CSVTGFSYNEQFF
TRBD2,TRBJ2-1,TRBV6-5,CASSYSGTRFVLEQFF
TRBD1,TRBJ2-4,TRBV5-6,CASSLGTGGWAKNIQYF
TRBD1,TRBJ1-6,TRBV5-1,CASSLTGTATVNSPLHF
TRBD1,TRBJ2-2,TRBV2,CASREQGADTGELFF